What follows is one T cell receptor beta chain and its context. What it binds is not known. The record originates from a study of T cell responses to AZD1222 COVID-19 vaccine. Overall study results and limits: Clonal diversity was possibly underestimated, and white British individuals and females predominated among donors. Baseline antibody screening turned up just a handful of seropositive AZD1222 recipients. Vaccine-associated CD4 TCRs spanned spike, dominant at 160-218 and 743-854. The reported proportion of spike-specific TCRs targeting unmutated variant regions was nearly half.

This CDR3 has 17 residues. Trimming removed 0 bases from V and 1 base from J; junction bases left unmatched: 5. Germline V gives CDR1 SGDLS, CDR2 YYNGEE. Using immunoSEQ multiplex PCR, the repertoire was profiled, and TCRdb retains in-frame clones only, with some absent. The data contain about 100,000 clones, around nine tenths of them seen just once; the ten biggest clones take up about 2.9%. The sequence was collected from an adult in good health. This specimen was peripheral blood, taken on day 0 of AZD1222 vaccination. This rearrangement joins TRBV9 to TRBJ2-2; 8 bases map to TRBD1. CDR3 bases: TGTGCCAGCAGCGTAGGGGCGGGACAGGTGAACACCGGGGAGCTGTTTTTT. Residues: CASSVGAGQVNTGELFF.